This TCR beta chain emerged from a study of T-cell reconstitution after alpha-beta-depleted transplantation in children. Findings and caveats of the study: Fresh T-cell production supplied most of the T-cell counts and diversity seen one year after transplant.

Preparation of the TCRbeta library was carried out with unique molecular identifiers. TCRdb re-called the PCR reads with MiXCR, one entry per CDR3 protein. The table has about 260,000 distinct CDR3 sequences, 11% seen once; the top ten hold 23%. Regarding this clonotype: Its target is unknown.

This CDR3 is built from 14 residues. V lost 2 bases, J lost 7 bases, and 14 bases lay in between. The germline CDR1 and CDR2 sequences are MRHNA and SNTAGT. V is TRBV6-4 and J is TRBJ1-2; no clear D gene. This material consisted of peripheral blood, taken 180 days after TCRalphabeta/CD19-depleted stem cell transplant. The clonotype was recovered from a male patient aged 2 to 10 who had a stem cell transplant for chronic granulomatous disease, so the T cells may come from the graft donor. The CDR3 is CASSDLGGVGGYTF. DNA for the CDR3: TGTGCCAGCAGTGACCTCGGCGGAGTTGGTGGCTACACCTTC.